Below, 5 T cell receptor beta chains from the same sample are listed, as sequenced in a study of shared clonotypes between healthy human individuals. TCRdb's copy holds only in-frame clones and misses some; the assay was immunoSEQ multiplex PCR. This repertoire shows approximately 1,000,000 clones, about 72% found once; its top ten account for over 0.8%. The sequenced material came from memory CD4+ T cells from PBMCs. The subset denotes: CD45RA-negative fraction. Every receptor here comes from a man between 18 and 35 years old in good health. Some clones in this sample may be carry-over from other donors' samples.

The V and J genes are TRBV27 and TRBJ2-1; the D gene could be TRBD1 or TRBD2 (5 bases each). Germline-derived CDR1 and CDR2 are MNHEY and SMNVEV (reference sequence). The CDR3 is 16 residues long. Trimming left V 6 bases short and J 8 bases short, with 23 bases between. CDR3 region: CASSPGAGTRIYEQFF. In nucleotides, the CDR3 is TGTGCCAGCAGCCCCGGAGCCGGGACGCGGATCTATGAGCAGTTCTTC.

The rearrangement joins TRBV6-1 to TRBJ2-4; perhaps D is TRBD1 or TRBD2 (5 bases each). The CDR3 length is 13 residues. The germline V and J ends were trimmed by 6 bases and 5 bases, with 11 bases remaining between them. Germline V gene sequence: CDR1 MNHNS, CDR2 SASEGT. The CDR3 sequence is CASRKGPENIQYF. DNA of the CDR3: TGTGCCAGCAGAAAGGGACCTGAAAACATTCAGTACTTC.

This chain uses TRBV5-8 with TRBJ2-5, with D hard to call. CDR3 size: 14 residues. Trimming removed 4 bases at V and 4 bases at J, with 14 bases between. From germline, CDR1 is SGHTS and CDR2 YDEGEE. The CDR3 loop reads CASSHGDFLETQYF. The DNA for the CDR3 is TGTGCCAGCAGCCATGGGGATTTCCTAGAGACCCAGTACTTC.

This clone turned up a few times. V is TRBV6-1 and J is TRBJ2-1; 7 bases are shared with TRBD2. Trimming cost V 1 base and J 2 bases; bases outside gene matches: 5. The germline CDR1 and CDR2 sequences are MNHNS and SASEGT. The CDR3 runs to 16 residues. DNA for the CDR3: TGTGCCAGCAGTGAAGATGAGGGAGGGCCCTACAATGAGCAGTTCTTC. This encodes CASSEDEGGPYNEQFF.

The V and J genes are TRBV30 and TRBJ1-1; D possibly corresponds to TRBD1 (5 bases). The ends were cut back, 3 bases at V and 8 bases at J, with 16 bases in the middle. Per the germline V gene, CDR1 is GTSNPN and CDR2 is SVGIG (reference sequence). The CDR3 length is 13 residues. In nucleotides, the CDR3 is TGTGCCTGGAGGCAGCCAGGGAGTGTAGAAGCTTTCTTT. Protein product: CAWRQPGSVEAFF.